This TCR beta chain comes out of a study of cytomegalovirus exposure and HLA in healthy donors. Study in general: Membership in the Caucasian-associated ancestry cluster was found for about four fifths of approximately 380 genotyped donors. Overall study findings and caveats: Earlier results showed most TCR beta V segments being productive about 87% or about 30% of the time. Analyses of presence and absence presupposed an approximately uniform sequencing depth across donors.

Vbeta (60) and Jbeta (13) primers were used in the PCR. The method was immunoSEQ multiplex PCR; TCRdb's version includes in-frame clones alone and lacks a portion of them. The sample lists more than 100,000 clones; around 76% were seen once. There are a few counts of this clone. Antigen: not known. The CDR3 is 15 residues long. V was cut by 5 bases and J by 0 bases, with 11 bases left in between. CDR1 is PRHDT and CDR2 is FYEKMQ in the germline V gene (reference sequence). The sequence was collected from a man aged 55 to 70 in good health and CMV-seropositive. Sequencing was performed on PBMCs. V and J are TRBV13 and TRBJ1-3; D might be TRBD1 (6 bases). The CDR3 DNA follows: TGTGCCAGCAGCCCGGACAGCTCCTCTGGAAACACCATATATTTT. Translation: CASSPDSSSGNTIYF.